Listed below are T cell receptor beta chains from one sample, sequenced in a study of Graves' ophthalmopathy and Graves' hyperthyroidism. MiXCR, run by TCRdb on the multiplex PCR reads, gives a single entry per CDR3 protein. The sample consists of around 1,200,000 distinct CDR3 sequences, roughly 35% of them appearing once. Sequencing was performed on peripheral blood or thyroid tissue (not recorded which). All receptors come from an adult man with Graves' hyperthyroidism. Each CDR3 is given with its conserved first and last residue. Fields, in order: D gene, clone size, V gene, J gene, CDR3 protein, CDR3 DNA. A D gene is named only where the DNA matches it firmly. Only some rows state a clone size, as once, few, many or a class for expanded clones.

d_gene: -
abundance: many
v_gene: TRBV29-1
j_gene: TRBJ2-7
CDR3aa: CSVDTGRAYEQYF
CDR3nt: TGCAGCGTAGATACAGGGAGGGCCTACGAGCAGTACTTC

d_gene: -
abundance: once
v_gene: TRBV7-9
j_gene: TRBJ1-3
CDR3aa: CASSMGGNTIYF
CDR3nt: TGTGCCAGCAGTATGGGGGGGAACACCATATATTTT

d_gene: -
abundance: few
v_gene: TRBV2
j_gene: TRBJ1-3
CDR3aa: CASSEGVGSYENTIYF
CDR3nt: TGTGCCAGCAGTGAGGGCGTCGGATCTTACGAAAACACCATATATTTT

d_gene: -
abundance: many
v_gene: TRBV7-9
j_gene: TRBJ1-2
CDR3aa: CASSLASGSGSGYTF
CDR3nt: TGTGCCAGCAGCTTAGCTTCAGGGTCGGGTTCTGGCTACACCTTC

d_gene: -
abundance: many
v_gene: TRBV7-6
j_gene: TRBJ2-7
CDR3aa: CASSLAAPGDYEQYF
CDR3nt: TGTGCCAGCAGCTTAGCGGCTCCAGGGGACTACGAGCAGTACTTC

d_gene: -
abundance: -
v_gene: TRBV20-1
j_gene: TRBJ2-5
CDR3aa: CSASGVRVETQYF
CDR3nt: TGCAGTGCGTCCGGGGTGAGAGTCGAGACCCAGTACTTC

d_gene: TRBD1
abundance: few
v_gene: TRBV11-2
j_gene: TRBJ2-7
CDR3aa: CASSNLRGPANEQYF
CDR3nt: TGTGCCAGCAGCAACCTCAGGGGGCCCGCGAACGAGCAGTACTTC

d_gene: TRBD1
abundance: many
v_gene: TRBV7-2
j_gene: TRBJ1-3
CDR3aa: CASSPGGIHSGNTIYF
CDR3nt: TGTGCCAGCAGCCCAGGGGGCATACACTCTGGAAACACCATATATTTT

d_gene: TRBD1
abundance: many
v_gene: TRBV7-9
j_gene: TRBJ2-7
CDR3aa: CASSQETGLPSYEQYF
CDR3nt: TGTGCCAGCAGCCAAGAGACAGGGCTCCCTTCCTACGAGCAGTACTTC

d_gene: -
abundance: many
v_gene: TRBV11-2
j_gene: TRBJ1-1
CDR3aa: CASSLTVGEAFF
CDR3nt: TGTGCCAGCAGCTTAACAGTTGGTGAAGCTTTCTTT

d_gene: -
abundance: many
v_gene: TRBV7-8
j_gene: TRBJ2-5
CDR3aa: CASSPTGTTPGAQYF
CDR3nt: TGTGCCAGCAGCCCTACCGGGACCACCCCCGGGGCCCAGTACTTC

d_gene: TRBD1
abundance: few
v_gene: TRBV5-1
j_gene: TRBJ2-2
CDR3aa: CASSRDREGTGELFF
CDR3nt: TGCGCCAGCAGCCGGGACAGGGAAGGAACCGGGGAGCTGTTTTTT

d_gene: -
abundance: many
v_gene: TRBV27
j_gene: TRBJ1-5
CDR3aa: CASSLSVNQPQHF
CDR3nt: TGTGCCAGCAGTTTATCCGTCAATCAGCCCCAGCATTTT

d_gene: -
abundance: -
v_gene: TRBV7-8
j_gene: TRBJ1-6
CDR3aa: CASSPPAARTYNSPLHF
CDR3nt: TGTGCCAGCAGCCCCCCGGCGGCTCGCACCTATAATTCACCCCTCCACTTT

d_gene: TRBD1
abundance: -
v_gene: TRBV25-1
j_gene: TRBJ1-2
CDR3aa: CASSGGWRGLGYTF
CDR3nt: TGTGCCAGCAGCGGAGGATGGAGGGGGCTTGGCTACACCTTC

d_gene: -
abundance: many
v_gene: TRBV5-1
j_gene: TRBJ1-1
CDR3aa: CASSAQDTEAFF
CDR3nt: TGCGCCAGCTCAGCCCAGGACACTGAAGCTTTCTTT

d_gene: -
abundance: -
v_gene: TRBV19
j_gene: TRBJ1-1
CDR3aa: CASTSPGRVNTEAFF
CDR3nt: TGTGCCAGTACCAGCCCAGGGCGGGTGAACACTGAAGCTTTCTTT

d_gene: -
abundance: few
v_gene: TRBV7-2
j_gene: TRBJ1-5
CDR3aa: CASSPPGRAANQPQHF
CDR3nt: TGTGCCAGCTCACCACCGGGACGGGCGGCAAATCAGCCCCAGCATTTT

d_gene: TRBD1
abundance: many
v_gene: TRBV9
j_gene: TRBJ1-1
CDR3aa: CASSETGGPNTEAFF
CDR3nt: TGTGCCAGCAGCGAGACAGGGGGCCCGAACACTGAAGCTTTCTTT

d_gene: TRBD1
abundance: many
v_gene: TRBV7-2
j_gene: TRBJ2-5
CDR3aa: CASSFDRGSGETQYF
CDR3nt: TGTGCCAGCAGCTTTGACAGGGGATCGGGAGAGACCCAGTACTTC

d_gene: TRBD1
abundance: -
v_gene: TRBV29-1
j_gene: TRBJ2-5
CDR3aa: CSVGTVKETQYF
CDR3nt: TGCAGCGTCGGGACAGTTAAAGAGACCCAGTACTTC

d_gene: -
abundance: many
v_gene: TRBV5-1
j_gene: TRBJ1-1
CDR3aa: CASSLAGGLNTEAFF
CDR3nt: TGTGCCAGCAGCTTGGCCGGCGGTTTGAACACTGAAGCTTTCTTT

d_gene: -
abundance: many
v_gene: TRBV10-3
j_gene: TRBJ1-4
CDR3aa: CAAAASEGEKLFF
CDR3nt: TGTGCCGCCGCGGCGTCTGAAGGTGAAAAACTGTTTTTT

d_gene: -
abundance: -
v_gene: TRBV15
j_gene: TRBJ1-2
CDR3aa: CAASSLARGVDGGYTF
CDR3nt: TGTGCCGCCAGCAGCTTGGCCAGGGGCGTGGATGGCGGCTACACCTTC

d_gene: -
abundance: many
v_gene: TRBV19
j_gene: TRBJ2-7
CDR3aa: CASIGRSYEQYF
CDR3nt: TGTGCCAGTATCGGTCGATCCTACGAGCAGTACTTC

d_gene: -
abundance: few
v_gene: TRBV6-1
j_gene: TRBJ2-7
CDR3aa: CASGREQYF
CDR3nt: TGTGCCAGCGGAAGAGAGCAGTACTTC

d_gene: -
abundance: -
v_gene: TRBV20-1
j_gene: TRBJ2-2
CDR3aa: CSARALFVRKNTGELFF
CDR3nt: TGCAGTGCTAGAGCTCTCTTTGTGCGGAAAAACACCGGGGAGCTGTTTTTT

d_gene: TRBD1
abundance: -
v_gene: TRBV14
j_gene: TRBJ2-1
CDR3aa: CASSQVDRPNEQFF
CDR3nt: TGTGCCAGCAGCCAGGTGGACAGGCCCAATGAGCAGTTCTTC

d_gene: TRBD1
abundance: -
v_gene: TRBV9
j_gene: TRBJ1-2
CDR3aa: CASSAEPGQSNYGYTF
CDR3nt: TGTGCCAGCAGCGCCGAACCGGGACAGTCTAACTATGGCTACACCTTC

d_gene: TRBD2
abundance: many
v_gene: TRBV20-1
j_gene: TRBJ2-2
CDR3aa: CSASGTSGRRAGELFF
CDR3nt: TGCAGTGCTAGCGGGACTAGCGGGAGGAGAGCCGGGGAGCTGTTTTTT

d_gene: -
abundance: many
v_gene: TRBV5-1
j_gene: TRBJ1-2
CDR3aa: CASSPAQFPYGYTF
CDR3nt: TGCGCCAGCAGCCCAGCACAGTTTCCCTATGGCTACACCTTC

d_gene: -
abundance: many
v_gene: TRBV2
j_gene: TRBJ1-2
CDR3aa: CASSDTRVSNYGYTF
CDR3nt: TGTGCCAGCAGTGACACCAGGGTATCTAACTATGGCTACACCTTC

d_gene: TRBD1
abundance: few
v_gene: TRBV9
j_gene: TRBJ2-2
CDR3aa: CASSTRQGRWGYAGELFF
CDR3nt: TGTGCCAGCAGCACCAGACAGGGGAGATGGGGGTACGCCGGGGAGCTGTTTTTT

d_gene: TRBD1
abundance: many
v_gene: TRBV7-2
j_gene: TRBJ2-2
CDR3aa: CASSFNRGRSAGELFF
CDR3nt: TGTGCCAGCAGCTTTAACAGGGGGCGCTCTGCCGGGGAGCTGTTTTTT

d_gene: -
abundance: few
v_gene: TRBV12-3/TRBV12-4
j_gene: TRBJ2-7
CDR3aa: CASSFSGVNEQYF
CDR3nt: TGTGCCAGCAGTTTTTCGGGAGTAAACGAGCAGTACTTC

d_gene: -
abundance: -
v_gene: TRBV25-1
j_gene: TRBJ1-1
CDR3aa: CASAALGGNTEAFF
CDR3nt: TGTGCCAGTGCCGCATTGGGGGGAAACACTGAAGCTTTCTTT

d_gene: -
abundance: many
v_gene: TRBV19
j_gene: TRBJ1-1
CDR3aa: CASSMARNTEAFF
CDR3nt: TGTGCCAGTAGTATGGCCCGGAACACTGAAGCTTTCTTT

d_gene: TRBD1
abundance: -
v_gene: TRBV15
j_gene: TRBJ2-2
CDR3aa: CATSTGTGMILRELFF
CDR3nt: TGTGCCACCAGTACCGGGACAGGGATGATTCTACGGGAGCTGTTTTTT

d_gene: -
abundance: -
v_gene: TRBV20-1
j_gene: TRBJ1-1
CDR3aa: CSASSRGQDTEAFF
CDR3nt: TGCAGTGCTAGTTCAAGGGGTCAGGACACTGAAGCTTTCTTT

d_gene: -
abundance: few
v_gene: TRBV7-3
j_gene: TRBJ2-2
CDR3aa: CASSQLNGELFF
CDR3nt: TGCGCCAGCAGCCAACTGAACGGGGAGCTGTTTTTT

d_gene: -
abundance: -
v_gene: TRBV7-8
j_gene: TRBJ2-2
CDR3aa: CASSFRSAGELFF
CDR3nt: TGTGCCAGCAGCTTTAGATCGGCCGGGGAGCTGTTTTTT

d_gene: -
abundance: many
v_gene: TRBV11-2
j_gene: TRBJ1-1
CDR3aa: CASSWGTPTNTEAFF
CDR3nt: TGTGCCAGCAGCTGGGGGACACCCACGAACACTGAAGCTTTCTTT

d_gene: -
abundance: -
v_gene: TRBV7-9
j_gene: TRBJ1-1
CDR3aa: CASSGSWEAFF
CDR3nt: TGTGCCAGCAGCGGCAGTTGGGAAGCTTTCTTT

d_gene: -
abundance: -
v_gene: TRBV24-1
j_gene: TRBJ2-1
CDR3aa: CATSDSRKPWQFF
CDR3nt: TGTGCCACCAGTGATAGTAGGAAACCGTGGCAGTTCTTC

d_gene: TRBD2
abundance: few
v_gene: TRBV5-1
j_gene: TRBJ2-2
CDR3aa: CASSYFGLAGQDGLFF
CDR3nt: TGCGCCAGCAGTTACTTTGGACTAGCGGGCCAAGACGGGCTGTTTTTT

d_gene: TRBD1
abundance: -
v_gene: TRBV29-1
j_gene: TRBJ2-7
CDR3aa: CSVVTGGAEQYF
CDR3nt: TGCAGCGTTGTGACAGGGGGGGCCGAGCAGTACTTC

d_gene: -
abundance: many
v_gene: TRBV7-9
j_gene: TRBJ1-2
CDR3aa: CASSSGDYGYTF
CDR3nt: TGTGCCAGCAGCTCAGGGGACTATGGCTACACCTTC

d_gene: -
abundance: -
v_gene: TRBV7-2
j_gene: TRBJ1-5
CDR3aa: CAGSPDGYSNQPQHF
CDR3nt: TGTGCCGGCAGCCCTGACGGCTATAGCAATCAGCCCCAGCATTTT

d_gene: TRBD2
abundance: many
v_gene: TRBV15
j_gene: TRBJ2-3
CDR3aa: CATSLRGGLADTQYF
CDR3nt: TGTGCCACCAGCCTTCGCGGGGGGCTCGCAGATACGCAGTATTTT

d_gene: TRBD2
abundance: many
v_gene: TRBV7-6
j_gene: TRBJ2-7
CDR3aa: CASSSTSATRGAYEQYF
CDR3nt: TGTGCCAGCAGCTCGACTAGCGCCACAAGGGGGGCCTACGAGCAGTACTTC

d_gene: -
abundance: many
v_gene: TRBV7-9
j_gene: TRBJ2-7
CDR3aa: CASSLFTAGPSYEQYF
CDR3nt: TGTGCCAGCAGCTTATTTACGGCGGGACCTTCCTACGAGCAGTACTTC

d_gene: -
abundance: many
v_gene: TRBV15
j_gene: TRBJ1-5
CDR3aa: CATSREGFGSNQPQHF
CDR3nt: TGTGCCACCAGCAGAGAGGGGTTTGGAAGCAATCAGCCCCAGCATTTT

d_gene: TRBD1
abundance: many
v_gene: TRBV5-1
j_gene: TRBJ2-7
CDR3aa: CASTPPGTGSYEQYF
CDR3nt: TGCGCCAGCACCCCTCCCGGGACAGGGTCATACGAGCAGTACTTC

d_gene: -
abundance: many
v_gene: TRBV25-1
j_gene: TRBJ1-5
CDR3aa: CASSEYGAANQPQHF
CDR3nt: TGTGCCAGCAGTGAATATGGGGCAGCTAATCAGCCCCAGCATTTT

d_gene: TRBD2
abundance: many
v_gene: TRBV12-3/TRBV12-4
j_gene: TRBJ2-7
CDR3aa: CASLRTSGPYEQYF
CDR3nt: TGTGCCAGCCTTCGGACTAGCGGACCCTACGAGCAGTACTTC

d_gene: TRBD2
abundance: many
v_gene: TRBV6-5
j_gene: TRBJ2-5
CDR3aa: CASSGTSGAGAQYF
CDR3nt: TGTGCCAGCAGCGGAACTAGCGGGGCTGGGGCCCAGTACTTC

d_gene: -
abundance: many
v_gene: TRBV29-1
j_gene: TRBJ2-7
CDR3aa: CSVRTSGEQYF
CDR3nt: TGCAGCGTCCGGACCTCGGGCGAGCAGTACTTC